This T cell receptor beta chain was captured in a study of Ad26.COV2.S vaccination and SARS-CoV-2 variants. Study-level background: By the intramuscular route, Ad26.COV2.S was given once, or twice 56 days apart. Whole-study findings and limits: Across vaccine and placebo recipients, the breadth of non-spike TCRs was similar.

The treatment denotes: some 20 received Ad26.COV2.S at low or high dose, single or two shots; several received placebo; per-sample allocation not given. Sample collection was performed on day 63 after the first vaccine or placebo injection. This Boston cohort included adults aged 18-55 years. The CDR3 contains 15 residues. The V and J ends lost 6 bases and 1 base, in that order; junction bases with no gene match: 6. Germline V gene lookup returns CDR1 MDHEN and CDR2 SYDVKM. To note about this clone: Its specificity is not known.

Sequencing used immunoSEQ multiplex PCR; TCRdb keeps in-frame clones, though not all of them. Here the sample spans some 480,000 clones, approximately 90% being singletons. This chain connects TRBV28 to TRBJ1-1; 9 bases map to TRBD1. This sequence originates from a person between 18 and 59 years old who received the Ad26.COV2.S COVID-19 vaccine or a placebo. Sequencing used peripheral blood, obtained in a trial of Ad26.COV2.S vaccine versus placebo. The DNA of the CDR3 is TGTGCCAGCAGCTGGGACAGGGACCCGAACACTGAAGCTTTCTTT. Amino acids: CASSWDRDPNTEAFF.